The rows below give T cell receptor beta chains drawn from one sample of a study of OX40 agonist ivuxolimab in advanced cancers. Generated by immunoSEQ multiplex PCR, the TCRdb table keeps only in-frame clones and is missing some. The sample includes about 82,000 clones, over 85% of them seen just once. The sequenced sample was CD4+ or CD8+ T cells sorted from blood, obtained in a trial of the OX40 agonist ivuxolimab. The source is an adult with an advanced solid tumor such as melanoma, head and neck, liver or kidney cancer. Both conserved end residues are part of each CDR3. Each record gives: V gene, clone size, D gene, J gene, CDR3 DNA, CDR3 protein. D genes are given only for firm matches. The size of a clone is reported for some rows only, either as once, few or many, or as a class for expanded clones.

v_call: TRBV6-6; clone_size: NA; d_call: NA; j_call: TRBJ2-5; cdr3_nt: TGTGCCAGCAGTCCCCAGGGGGGAGGGGAGAAGACCCAGTACTTC; cdr3_aa: CASSPQGGGEKTQYF
v_call: TRBV7-6; clone_size: few; d_call: NA; j_call: TRBJ1-1; cdr3_nt: TGTGCCAGCAGCCCACCATCGATTGACACTGAAGCTTTCTTT; cdr3_aa: CASSPPSIDTEAFF
v_call: TRBV9; clone_size: NA; d_call: NA; j_call: TRBJ1-6; cdr3_nt: TGTGCCAGCAGCGTAGGCAGTTATAATTCACCCCTCCACTTT; cdr3_aa: CASSVGSYNSPLHF
v_call: TRBV2; clone_size: NA; d_call: TRBD1; j_call: TRBJ1-4; cdr3_nt: TGTGCCAGCGGCGTGAGGGCAGGGGGCAAATTAGTTGATGAAAAACTGTTTTTT; cdr3_aa: CASGVRAGGKLVDEKLFF
v_call: TRBV19; clone_size: NA; d_call: NA; j_call: TRBJ2-3; cdr3_nt: TGTGCCAGTAGTATCCGAGACGGCGGCACAGATACGCAGTATTTT; cdr3_aa: CASSIRDGGTDTQYF
v_call: TRBV6-1; clone_size: NA; d_call: TRBD1; j_call: TRBJ2-1; cdr3_nt: TGTGCCAGCAGGGAAGGACAGGGGGGGATCTACAATGAGCAGTTCTTC; cdr3_aa: CASREGQGGIYNEQFF
v_call: TRBV7-8; clone_size: NA; d_call: TRBD1; j_call: TRBJ2-7; cdr3_nt: TGTGCCAGCAGCCCCAGGGGGCATTCCTACGAGCAGTACTTC; cdr3_aa: CASSPRGHSYEQYF
v_call: TRBV27; clone_size: once; d_call: NA; j_call: TRBJ1-1; cdr3_nt: TGTGCCAGCAGTCGCTGGGGGGTCATGAACACTGAAGCTTTCTTT; cdr3_aa: CASSRWGVMNTEAFF
v_call: TRBV7-8; clone_size: NA; d_call: TRBD1; j_call: TRBJ2-7; cdr3_nt: TGTGCCAGCAGCTTAGGACGCAGGGGGCCATACGAGCAGTACTTC; cdr3_aa: CASSLGRRGPYEQYF
v_call: TRBV27; clone_size: NA; d_call: TRBD1; j_call: TRBJ1-2; cdr3_nt: TGTGCCAGCAGTACGACAGGGGGTTGGGGTGGCTACACCTTC; cdr3_aa: CASSTTGGWGGYTF
v_call: TRBV12-5; clone_size: NA; d_call: NA; j_call: TRBJ2-7; cdr3_nt: TGTGCTAGTGGTTTGTGGGCGGGGACCGAGCAGTACTTC; cdr3_aa: CASGLWAGTEQYF
v_call: TRBV13; clone_size: NA; d_call: NA; j_call: TRBJ2-1; cdr3_nt: TGTGCCAGCTTTTATTTAGCGGCCTCTCGGGGCAATGAGCAGTTCTTC; cdr3_aa: CASFYLAASRGNEQFF
v_call: TRBV5-1; clone_size: NA; d_call: TRBD2; j_call: TRBJ2-7; cdr3_nt: TGCGCCAGCAGCTTGCAACCTGGGCTAGCGGGCTCCTCCGAGCAGTACTTC; cdr3_aa: CASSLQPGLAGSSEQYF
v_call: TRBV7-3; clone_size: NA; d_call: TRBD2; j_call: TRBJ2-1; cdr3_nt: TGTGCCAGCAGCCTCTTGGGACTAGCGGGAGGCGGTGAGCAGTTCTTC; cdr3_aa: CASSLLGLAGGGEQFF
v_call: TRBV6-1; clone_size: NA; d_call: NA; j_call: TRBJ2-7; cdr3_nt: TGTGCCAGCAGTGGCGACTATTACGAGCAGTACTTC; cdr3_aa: CASSGDYYEQYF
v_call: TRBV6-1; clone_size: NA; d_call: NA; j_call: TRBJ2-2; cdr3_nt: TGTGCCAGCAGTGAGCGGAGGGGGGGAACCGGGGAGCTGTTTTTT; cdr3_aa: CASSERRGGTGELFF
v_call: TRBV21-1; clone_size: few; d_call: NA; j_call: TRBJ2-1; cdr3_nt: TGTGCCAGCAGCACGGACAGTCAGTTCTTC; cdr3_aa: CASSTDSQFF
v_call: TRBV19; clone_size: NA; d_call: TRBD1; j_call: TRBJ2-7; cdr3_nt: TGTGCCAGTAGTAGCCGCGGGACAGGTAAACCCTACGAGCAGTACTTC; cdr3_aa: CASSSRGTGKPYEQYF
v_call: TRBV30; clone_size: NA; d_call: TRBD2; j_call: TRBJ2-2; cdr3_nt: TGTGCCTGGAGTGTAGCGGGGGCGCCTGGCACCGGGGAGCTGTTTTTT; cdr3_aa: CAWSVAGAPGTGELFF
v_call: TRBV19; clone_size: once; d_call: TRBD1; j_call: TRBJ2-1; cdr3_nt: TGTGCCAGTAGTATACTGGGACAGGGGGGCGATGAGCAGTTCTTC; cdr3_aa: CASSILGQGGDEQFF
v_call: TRBV2; clone_size: NA; d_call: NA; j_call: TRBJ1-3; cdr3_nt: TGTGCCAGCAGTCAAGGACGTTTAAGCTCTGGAAACACCATATATTTT; cdr3_aa: CASSQGRLSSGNTIYF
v_call: TRBV30; clone_size: NA; d_call: TRBD1; j_call: TRBJ1-5; cdr3_nt: TGTGCCTGGAGTTCTGACAGGGGCCAGGGTCAGCCCCAGCATTTT; cdr3_aa: CAWSSDRGQGQPQHF
v_call: TRBV29-1; clone_size: few; d_call: TRBD1; j_call: TRBJ1-1; cdr3_nt: TGCAGCGTCCATGGACAGGGGGTGAAGGCTTTCTTT; cdr3_aa: CSVHGQGVKAFF
v_call: TRBV18; clone_size: once; d_call: TRBD2; j_call: TRBJ2-1; cdr3_nt: TGTGCCAGCTCACCGGTTAGCGGGGGAAGCTCCTACAATGAGCAGTTCTTC; cdr3_aa: CASSPVSGGSSYNEQFF
v_call: TRBV21-1; clone_size: NA; d_call: NA; j_call: TRBJ2-6; cdr3_nt: TGTGCCAGCAGCACGGACAGACGGTACTCTGGGGCCAACGTCCTGACTTTC; cdr3_aa: CASSTDRRYSGANVLTF
v_call: TRBV6-5; clone_size: NA; d_call: TRBD1; j_call: TRBJ2-1; cdr3_nt: TGTGCCAGCAGTTACAGGGACAGTTACAATGAGCAGTTCTTC; cdr3_aa: CASSYRDSYNEQFF
v_call: TRBV6-1; clone_size: NA; d_call: TRBD1; j_call: TRBJ1-5; cdr3_nt: TGTGCCAGCAGTCCAAGGACAGGGGGGTATCAGCCCCAGCATTTT; cdr3_aa: CASSPRTGGYQPQHF
v_call: TRBV10-3; clone_size: NA; d_call: TRBD2; j_call: TRBJ2-1; cdr3_nt: TGTGCCTCAAGCTCGAGGCTAGCGGACAATGAGCAGTTCTTC; cdr3_aa: CASSSRLADNEQFF
v_call: TRBV11-1; clone_size: NA; d_call: TRBD1; j_call: TRBJ1-2; cdr3_nt: TGTGCCAGCAGCTTAGACACCGGGACAGGGGGAAACTATGGCTACACCTTC; cdr3_aa: CASSLDTGTGGNYGYTF
v_call: TRBV11-1; clone_size: NA; d_call: TRBD1; j_call: TRBJ2-3; cdr3_nt: TGTGCCAGCAGCCGGGGACAGGGCCTTGTTGGAGATACGCAGTATTTT; cdr3_aa: CASSRGQGLVGDTQYF
v_call: TRBV7-3; clone_size: NA; d_call: NA; j_call: TRBJ2-5; cdr3_nt: TGTGCCAGCAGCTTATATAAGGGGCAAGAGACCCAGTACTTC; cdr3_aa: CASSLYKGQETQYF
v_call: TRBV5-1; clone_size: NA; d_call: TRBD1; j_call: TRBJ1-4; cdr3_nt: TGCGCCAGCAGCTATGGGGTGGGACAGCAAATCGAAAAACTGTTTTTT; cdr3_aa: CASSYGVGQQIEKLFF
v_call: TRBV2; clone_size: NA; d_call: TRBD1; j_call: TRBJ2-3; cdr3_nt: TGTGCCAGCAGGCTCGGGACAGGCACAGATACGCAGTATTTT; cdr3_aa: CASRLGTGTDTQYF
v_call: TRBV28; clone_size: NA; d_call: TRBD1; j_call: TRBJ2-7; cdr3_nt: TGTGCCAGCAGTTTTCCAGGGGGCTCCTACGAGCAGTACTTC; cdr3_aa: CASSFPGGSYEQYF
v_call: TRBV7-7; clone_size: NA; d_call: TRBD2; j_call: TRBJ2-3; cdr3_nt: TGTGCTAGCAGCCCAGGGACTAGCGGGAGCACAGATACGCAGTATTTT; cdr3_aa: CASSPGTSGSTDTQYF
v_call: TRBV2; clone_size: once; d_call: TRBD1; j_call: TRBJ2-3; cdr3_nt: TGTGCCAGCAGTGAATTGGAGACAGGGGGTTTTTCAGATACGCAGTATTTT; cdr3_aa: CASSELETGGFSDTQYF
v_call: TRBV10-3; clone_size: NA; d_call: NA; j_call: TRBJ1-1; cdr3_nt: TGTGCCATCAGGGAATTGACTGAAGCTTTCTTT; cdr3_aa: CAIRELTEAFF
v_call: TRBV19; clone_size: NA; d_call: TRBD1; j_call: TRBJ1-1; cdr3_nt: TGTGCCAGTAGTATGGTCGGGACAGTGGGTGAAGCTTTCTTT; cdr3_aa: CASSMVGTVGEAFF
v_call: TRBV20-1; clone_size: NA; d_call: TRBD2; j_call: TRBJ2-5; cdr3_nt: TGCAGTGCTGGCAGCGGGGGGCCTGAGTACTTC; cdr3_aa: CSAGSGGPEYF
v_call: TRBV9; clone_size: NA; d_call: NA; j_call: TRBJ2-6; cdr3_nt: TGTGCCAGCAGCCCCGGACTTGGATCTGGGGCCAACGTCCTGACTTTC; cdr3_aa: CASSPGLGSGANVLTF
v_call: TRBV29-1; clone_size: NA; d_call: NA; j_call: TRBJ1-2; cdr3_nt: TGCAGCGTTGGGCAGGGAGGAGGCTACACCTTC; cdr3_aa: CSVGQGGGYTF